These 2 T cell receptor beta chains were sequenced from one sample in a study of blood T cell repertoires in COVID-19 (dated by TCRdb to the early 2020s). The library was made by the immunoSEQ multiplex PCR assay. TCRdb limited this immuneACCESS table to in-frame rearrangements with V and J called. A share of clones is missing; checked studies link under half to unresolved V genes, and the rest is unexplained. The sample table lists 350,000 or so clones, roughly 84% of them with a count of one. More than 0.8% of the sample lies in the top ten. What was sequenced was PBMCs or T cells enriched from blood (not recorded which). The receptor set was obtained from a woman in her 30s who had recovered from COVID-19.

The chain recombines TRBV11-2 with TRBJ1-6, with D possibly TRBD1 on 5 matching bases. The V end lost 0 bases, the J end lost 0 bases, and 12 bases lay between the germline ends. CDR3 length equals 18 residues. Germline CDR1 is SGHAT and CDR2 is FQNNGV. The CDR3 nucleotides are TGTGCCAGCAGCTTAGAGTCAAGGGGAAGCTCCTATAATTCACCCCTCCACTTT. Translated: CASSLESRGSSYNSPLHF.

V gene TRBV6-2 or TRBV6-3 combines with J gene TRBJ1-3; 7 bases map to TRBD1. The germline gives CDR1 MNHEY, CDR2 SVGEGT. The CDR3 contains 18 residues. V shed 0 bases and J 5 bases; nucleotides not matched to a gene: 13. The CDR3 region has the DNA TGTGCCAGCAGTTACTCGTCGGACAGGCCGATTTTAAGAAACACCATATATTTT. As protein: CASSYSSDRPILRNTIYF.